This paragraph reports one TCR beta chain. This clone was counted a single time. Its antigen specificity is not known. No much larger clone is present one base from it, and per-base qualities are unavailable. The data derive from a study of blood T cell repertoires in COVID-19 (dated by TCRdb to the early 2020s). Describing the broader study: Samples from collaborators originated in the United States, Italy and Spain and spanned both the acute and convalescent phases of COVID-19. The prospective study material was composed of cDNA or gDNA derived from T cells, B-cell-depleted T cells, or PBMCs. Subjects who had been exposed to COVID-19, were actively infected with it, or had recovered from it provided the deeply sampled blood TCRbeta repertoires that made up the dataset. A freely available public database, intended as a resource for researchers studying the immune response to SARS-CoV-2, is where the repertoires were released. The samples were drawn from two sources: the first 160 participants of the ongoing ImmuneRACE study, and some 1,300 subjects contributed by 6 global collaborators. The sample metadata nearly always contained a de-identified subject ID, COVID-19 status, age in years and sex. Where available, HLA class I and class II types were obtained from metadata supplied by the sample provider rather than from assay-based typing. Study-wide conclusions, independent of this receptor: How much clinical and demographic metadata was included differed by source and by participant, and the metadata was provided uncurated.

TCRbeta CDR3 regions were amplified from genomic DNA by means of the immunoSEQ Assay, a bias-controlled multiplex PCR. The original methods were these. Within the assay, amplification of reference gene primers was used to estimate how many nucleated cells each sample contained. To quantify the absolute abundance of each unique TCRbeta CDR3 rearrangement, sequence reads were collapsed and filtered. Productive Simpson clonality was computed per sample as the square root of Simpson's diversity index over productive rearrangements. This is the immuneACCESS table as TCRdb keeps it, with only in-frame sequences that have V and J called. A part of the clones is gone; compared with another copy, unresolved V genes explain less than half, and the rest is unexplained. V and J calls and clone size come straight from that table; D and trimming were deduced from the DNA. Counted in this sample were approximately 110,000 clones; around 85% of them appeared once. The biggest ten clones account for 20% to 25% of the sample.

Whole blood was collected in K2EDTA tubes by collaborating institutions according to the institutions' own protocols. For TCRbeta analysis, collaborators shipped samples as frozen whole blood, isolated PBMCs, or DNA extracted from either of those sample types. Via the germline V gene, CDR1 is MNHNS and CDR2 SASEGT. Inclusive of the bounding cysteine and phenylalanine, the CDR3 is 17 residues long. Only the CDR3 DNA is retained, 51 bases long and in frame from the first base. V loses 2 bases at its end and J loses 5 bases; junction bases beyond the gene matches: 10. The sequence derives from a man aged 70-80 years with active or convalescent COVID-19. The sequenced sample was peripheral blood. The rearranged chain carries TRBV6-1 and TRBJ2-2; 8 bases in the junction line up with TRBD1. The CDR3 corresponds to CASSEHRTGTVTGELFF. The nucleotide sequence reads as follows: TGTGCCAGCAGTGAACACAGGACAGGGACCGTTACCGGGGAGCTGTTTTTT.